This passage covers 14 T cell receptor beta chains from one sample sequenced in a study of cytomegalovirus exposure and HLA in healthy donors (TCRdb year 2017). The protocol used for the library was the immunoSEQ multiplex PCR assay. For the multiplex PCR, a mixture combining 60 forward primers for TCR Vbeta segments and 13 reverse primers for TCR Jbeta segments was used. The clones in this table, taken by TCRdb from immuneACCESS, are in-frame only. Not every clone is retained; where verified, under half of the shortfall comes from an unresolved V gene, and the cause of the rest is unknown. This sample gives fewer than 250,000 clones in total; roughly 74% of them show up just once. The ten biggest clones cover approximately 14% of the sample. Specimen: PBMCs. The receptors shown here come from a woman in her 30s in good health and CMV-seropositive.

V is TRBV18 and J is TRBJ1-4; no firm D call. Between the trimmed V and J ends, which lost 3 bases and 0 bases, there was a span of 8 bases. The CDR3 is 15 amino acids. Germline CDR1 KGHSH, CDR2 LQKENI. The CDR3: CASSPQQTTNEKLFF. The CDR3 coding sequence is TGTGCCAGCTCACCGCAACAGACAACTAATGAAAAACTGTTTTTT.

The gene calls are TRBV19 and TRBJ2-1; 9 nucleotides agree with TRBD1. Germline assignment: CDR1 LNHDA and CDR2 SQIVND (reference sequence). Trimming took 6 bases from V and 7 from J; bases not matched to a gene: 10. The CDR3 spans 15 residues. CDR3: CASSSGTGRRNEQFF. CDR3 nucleotides: TGTGCCAGTAGCTCAGGGACAGGGAGAAGGAATGAGCAGTTCTTC.

This clone was observed a single time. The rearrangement links TRBV7-9 to TRBJ2-7, with 7 bases identical to TRBD1. The germline V gene has CDR1 SEHNR and CDR2 FQNEAQ (reference sequence). The V segment lost 4 bases and the J segment 4 bases; nucleotides outside the gene matches: 10. The CDR3 covers 15 residues. The chain's CDR3 is CASSSNTGAIYEQYF. As DNA, the CDR3 is TGTGCCAGCAGCTCCAACACAGGGGCAATTTACGAGCAGTACTTC. Based on the CDR3 plus reference TRBV7-9 and TRBJ2-7, the full variable domain is DTGVSQNPRHKITKRGQNVTFRCDPISEHNRLYWYRQTLGQGPEFLTYFQNEAQLEKSRLLSDRFSAERPKGSFSTLEIQRTEQGDSAMYLCASSSNTGAIYEQYFGPGTRLTVT.

The chain carries TRBV5-6 and TRBJ1-2, with D maybe TRBD1 (6 bases). Trimming removed 1 base from V and 7 bases from J, with 11 bases in between. The CDR3 loop spans 13 amino acids. Germline V gene sequence: CDR1 SGHDT, CDR2 YYEEEE. The CDR3 sequence: CASSLQQGFGYTF. CDR3 nucleotides: TGTGCCAGCAGCTTGCAACAGGGTTTTGGCTACACCTTC.

V is TRBV5-1 and J is TRBJ2-7, with 10 bases matching TRBD1. This CDR3 region has 13 residues. Germline V gene lookup returns CDR1 SGHRS and CDR2 YFSETQ. With V trimmed by 3 bases and J by 3 bases, 0 bases remained unmatched. The CDR3 DNA reads TGCGCCAGCAGCTGGGACAGGGGCTACGAGCAGTACTTC. It encodes CASSWDRGYEQYF.

This clone was picked up many times. The chain recombines TRBV6-1 with TRBJ1-6, with D maybe TRBD1 (5 bases). The CDR3 totals 15 residues. The V and J ends lost 1 base and 7 bases respectively, with 11 bases between them. Looked up from germline, CDR1 is MNHNS and CDR2 is SASEGT. The CDR3 coding sequence is TGTGCCAGCAGTGAAGTCCCAGGGCTGAATTCACCCCTCCACTTT. It encodes CASSEVPGLNSPLHF.

Details on this clone: At one boundary the junction diverges from the germline segment, which might be a read error. The chain uses TRBV10-1 and TRBJ1-5; possibly TRBD1 for D (6 bases). Germline lookup yields CDR1 WNHNN and CDR2 SYGVQD (reference sequence). The CDR3 covers 15 residues. CDR3 region: CASSATGWGNQPQNF. Here the CDR3 DNA reads TGCGCCAGCAGCGCGACAGGCTGGGGCAATCAGCCCCAGAATTTT.

The chain carries TRBV7-9 and TRBJ2-2; 7 bases align to TRBD2. CDR3 length: 16 amino acids. Per germline, CDR1 SEHNR and CDR2 FQNEAQ (reference sequence). Trimming at V came to 5 bases and at J to 0 bases, leaving 6 bases not matched to a gene. In DNA, the CDR3 is TGTGCCAGCAGCCCAGGGAGCGGGACGAACACCGGGGAGCTGTTTTTT. Translated, it gives CASSPGSGTNTGELFF. Full variable domain (rest looked up from reference TRBV7-9 and TRBJ2-2): DTGVSQNPRHKITKRGQNVTFRCDPISEHNRLYWYRQTLGQGPEFLTYFQNEAQLEKSRLLSDRFSAERPKGSFSTLEIQRTEQGDSAMYLCASSPGSGTNTGELFFGEGSRLTVL.

The chain combines TRBV27 with TRBJ1-2; weak D call: TRBD1 (5 bases). This CDR3 comprises 15 residues. V gave up 6 bases and J gave up 6 bases, with 20 bases separating them. CDR1 is MNHEY and CDR2 is SMNVEV in the germline V gene (reference sequence). The CDR3, as DNA: TGTGCCAGCAGCCCTGGCAGCAGGGTTGAAAATGGCTACACCTTC. Translation gives CASSPGSRVENGYTF.

The genes are TRBV27 and TRBJ2-7; D unresolved. This CDR3 region has 14 residues. V was shortened by 6 bases and J by 0 bases, with 12 bases between the two germline ends. Germline V gene sequence: CDR1 MNHEY, CDR2 SMNVEV (reference sequence). The CDR3 DNA reads TGTGCCAGCAGAAGAGGAGTCCTCTCCTACGAGCAGTACTTC. Residues: CASRRGVLSYEQYF.

V is TRBV9 and J is TRBJ2-1, with 9 bases fitting TRBD2. CDR1 is SGDLS and CDR2 is YYNGEE in the germline V gene. This CDR3 has 15 amino acids. J was trimmed by 5 bases and V by 4 bases; bases with no gene match: 7. The CDR3 here is CASSRAGLADNEQFF. The DNA for the CDR3 is TGTGCCAGCAGCCGAGCGGGACTAGCCGACAATGAGCAGTTCTTC.

The chain joins TRBV11-2 to TRBJ2-1; 8 positions agree with TRBD1. With 1 base clipped from V and 0 bases from J, the junction kept 8 bases outside the gene matches. Germline-derived CDR1 and CDR2 are SGHAT and FQNNGV. The CDR3 is 18 amino acids. The CDR3 reads CASSLGGGQGGSYNEQFF. The CDR3 nucleotides read TGTGCCAGCAGCTTAGGCGGCGGACAGGGAGGCTCCTACAATGAGCAGTTCTTC.

This chain links TRBV28 with TRBJ2-7; weak D call: TRBD1 (5 bases). V was trimmed by 4 bases and J by 0 bases, leaving 28 bases between them. The CDR3 sequence is 20 residues long. Germline loops: CDR1 MDHEN, CDR2 SYDVKM. Here the CDR3 DNA reads TGTGCCAGCAGTTCCCCCGCATGGGGCGCTGAGACTCCCCGCTCCTACGAGCAGTACTTC. Protein: CASSSPAWGAETPRSYEQYF. Based on the CDR3 plus reference TRBV28 and TRBJ2-7, the full variable domain is DVKVTQSSRYLVKRTGEKVFLECVQDMDHENMFWYRQDPGLGLRLIYFSYDVKMKEKGDIPEGYSVSREKKERFSLILESASTNQTSMYLCASSSPAWGAETPRSYEQYFGPGTRLTVT.

This clone was observed a handful of times. This chain links TRBV28 with TRBJ1-5; a weak D match, TRBD1 (6 bases). This CDR3 is 15 amino acids long. Looked up from germline, CDR1 is MDHEN and CDR2 is SYDVKM. The V gene lost 3 bases and the J gene lost 16 bases, with 25 bases spanning the gap. CDR3 sequence (DNA): TGTGCCAGCAGTTTGACAGGCGCCCGCGCGATGGGTACCCATTTT. It is translated as CASSLTGARAMGTHF.